The 27 T cell receptor beta chains below come from one sample, sequenced in a study of CD8 T cells in ankylosing spondylitis. TCRdb redid the calling of the 5' RACE reads with MiXCR, one entry per CDR3 protein. The sample includes 200,000 or so distinct CDR3 sequences, roughly 18% of them seen just once. Specimen: blood, either unsorted or a sorted T cell fraction (not recorded which). All receptors derive from a male donor under 30 with ankylosing spondylitis or in good health (not recorded which).

This clonotype appeared many times. The chain uses TRBV4-2 and TRBJ1-3; D is undetermined. The germline V gene encodes CDR1 LGHNA and CDR2 YNFKEQ. This CDR3 is 15 amino acids long. V was shortened by 5 bases and J by 0 bases, with 11 bases between the two germline ends. The CDR3 sequence: CASSMEVLSGNTIYF. For the CDR3, the DNA is TGTGCCAGCAGCATGGAGGTCCTCTCTGGAAACACCATATATTTT.

This clonotype showed up many times. The chain links TRBV27 to TRBJ2-1, with D maybe TRBD1 (5 bases). V shed 5 bases and J shed 3 bases, with 17 bases lying between them. Germline V gives CDR1 MNHEY, CDR2 SMNVEV (reference sequence). The CDR3 consists of 16 residues. The DNA for the CDR3 is TGTGCCAGCAGTATAGGTACAGGCTACATCTACAATGAGCAGTTCTTC. Residues: CASSIGTGYIYNEQFF.

There are many counts of this clonotype. The gene calls are TRBV29-1 and TRBJ2-5; D is possibly TRBD1 or TRBD2 (5 bases each). The V end lost 5 bases, the J end lost 0 bases, and 13 bases lay between the germline ends. The CDR3 covers 14 residues. The germline gives CDR1 SQVTM, CDR2 ANQGSEA. The CDR3: CSVLGVGDQETQYF. CDR3 DNA sequence: TGCAGCGTTCTCGGGGTGGGGGACCAAGAGACCCAGTACTTC.

This clonotype was found many times. The V gene is TRBV12-3 or TRBV12-4, the J gene TRBJ1-1; D is unclear. Between the trimmed V and J ends, which lost 6 bases and 4 bases, there was a span of 15 bases. The CDR3 spans 14 residues. The CDR3 DNA sequence: TGTGCCAGCAGCCCTGTCCCCGGTGGCACTGAAGCTTTCTTT. Translated: CASSPVPGGTEAFF.

The V and J genes are TRBV12-3 or TRBV12-4 and TRBJ2-1; D perhaps matches TRBD2 (6 bases). The CDR3 loop spans 16 amino acids. The ends were cut back, 6 bases at V and 5 bases at J, with 20 bases in the middle. As DNA, the CDR3 is TGTGCCAGCAGGACCGCCGGGACTGGAAGGGACAATGAGCAGTTCTTC. Translating gives CASRTAGTGRDNEQFF.

This clonotype was counted only a few times. J is TRBJ1-1 and V is TRBV29-1, with D unclear. Between the trimmed V and J ends, which lost 4 bases and 5 bases, there was a span of 11 bases. The CDR3 runs 12 residues. Germline CDR1 reads SQVTM; CDR2 reads ANQGSEA. CDR3: CSVAGLGTEAFF. The CDR3 nucleotides are TGCAGCGTTGCGGGTCTTGGGACTGAAGCTTTCTTT.

This clonotype was recorded at least ten times. The chain is built from TRBV28 and TRBJ2-2, with D possibly TRBD1 on 6 matching bases. Germline V gene lookup returns CDR1 MDHEN and CDR2 SYDVKM. The CDR3 length is 13 residues. Trimming removed 4 bases at V and 6 bases at J, with 9 bases between. The CDR3 nucleotides are TGTGCCAGCAGTTGGACAGACCCCGGGGAGCTGTTTTTT. Translation: CASSWTDPGELFF. Full variable domain (outside the CDR3, taken from reference TRBV28 and TRBJ2-2): DVKVTQSSRYLVKRTGEKVFLECVQDMDHENMFWYRQDPGLGLRLIYFSYDVKMKEKGDIPEGYSVSREKKERFSLILESASTNQTSMYLCASSWTDPGELFFGEGSRLTVL.

The table lists this clonotype with many counts. The rearrangement uses TRBV12-3 or TRBV12-4 and TRBJ2-2; D call uncertain. The CDR3 has 17 amino acids. Trimming took 8 bases from V and 0 from J, leaving 19 bases between them. The CDR3 protein is CASAPDLAVPNTGELFF. The CDR3 region has the DNA TGTGCCAGCGCCCCGGATCTTGCGGTCCCGAACACCGGGGAGCTGTTTTTT.

CDR3: CASSLDSGRSYNEQFF. In DNA, the CDR3 is TGTGCCAGCAGCTTAGATAGCGGGAGGAGCTACAATGAGCAGTTCTTC. V gene TRBV7-2 combines with J gene TRBJ2-1; 10 bases line up with TRBD2. Germline CDR1 SGHTA, CDR2 FQGNSA. This CDR3 is built from 16 residues. The ends lost 1 base at V and 3 bases at J; junction bases unmatched: 3.

The chain couples TRBV2 to TRBJ2-7; 8 bases line up with TRBD2. Germline assignment: CDR1 SNHLY and CDR2 FYNNEI. The J segment lost 4 bases and the V segment lost 6 bases, leaving 11 bases of the junction unmatched. The CDR3 is 15 residues long. The CDR3 DNA follows: TGTGCCAGCAGGAGAGGCGGGGGGCCCCTTTACGAGCAGTACTTC. Protein product: CASRRGGGPLYEQYF. Using reference TRBV2 and TRBJ2-7 for the parts outside the CDR3, the full variable domain is EPEVTQTPSHQVTQMGQEVILRCVPISNHLYFYWYRQILGQKVEFLVSFYNNEISEKSEIFDDQFSVERPDGSNFTLKIRSTKLEDSAMYFCASRRGGGPLYEQYFGPGTRLTVT.

This clonotype was observed at least ten times. The CDR3 DNA follows: TGCGCCAGCAGCCAATCACACGGGGGTAACACCGGGGAGCTGTTTTTT. Translation: CASSQSHGGNTGELFF. This chain connects TRBV4-3 to TRBJ2-2, with D possibly matching TRBD2 (6 bases). Trimming cost V 2 bases and J 2 bases, with 12 bases left between them. Germline V CDR1 and CDR2: LGHNA, YSLEER. This CDR3 has 16 residues.

V usage is TRBV29-1 and J usage is TRBJ2-1; 7 bases match TRBD1. CDR3 size: 15 residues. The V gene end was trimmed by 7 bases and the J gene end by 0 bases; junction bases not matched to a gene: 9. The germline CDR1 and CDR2 sequences are SQVTM and ANQGSEA. CDR3 amino acids: CSGQTGIGSYNEQFF. CDR3 DNA sequence: TGCAGCGGACAGACAGGGATTGGCTCCTACAATGAGCAGTTCTTC.

The genes are TRBV28 and TRBJ2-7; D not resolved. Germline CDR1 is MDHEN and CDR2 is SYDVKM. Trimming removed 2 bases from V and 3 bases from J, with 5 bases in between. The CDR3 covers 12 residues. In DNA, the CDR3 is TGTGCCAGCAGTTTAGTGTACTACGAGCAGTACTTC. This encodes CASSLVYYEQYF.

This clonotype has a count of ten or more. This chain links TRBV5-1 with TRBJ2-3; D may be TRBD1 (5 bases). Trimming removed 3 bases from V and 4 bases from J, with 6 bases in between. Germline CDR1 reads SGHRS; CDR2 reads YFSETQ. There are 12 residues in the CDR3. The CDR3 region is CASSWTPDTQYF. The CDR3, as DNA: TGCGCCAGCAGCTGGACACCAGATACGCAGTATTTT.

The V call is TRBV20-1, the J call TRBJ2-1; D might be TRBD2 (6 bases). This CDR3 has 15 amino acids. In germline, CDR1 is DFQATT, CDR2 SNEGSKA (reference sequence). V lost 5 bases, J lost 4 bases, and 18 bases lay in between. This chain's CDR3 is CSASRLEGTYNEQFF. The CDR3 DNA is TGCAGTGCTTCACGACTAGAGGGAACTTACAATGAGCAGTTCTTC.

The sample holds many counts of this clonotype. This sequence joins TRBV20-1 and TRBJ2-2; TRBD1 agrees at 8 bases. The CDR3 runs 14 residues. Germline V gives CDR1 DFQATT, CDR2 SNEGSKA (reference sequence). Unmatched junction bases numbered 2, after V lost 1 base and J lost 4 bases. CDR3 sequence reads: CSARVQGATGELFF. The CDR3 coding sequence is TGCAGTGCTAGAGTTCAGGGGGCCACCGGGGAGCTGTTTTTT.

This clonotype was observed at least ten times. The chain has TRBV5-1 and TRBJ1-1; TRBD1 matches at 8 bases. Trimming took 4 bases from V and 2 from J; bases not matched to a gene: 7. Germline values: CDR1 SGHRS, CDR2 YFSETQ. The CDR3 consists of 15 residues. CDR3: CASSERTGRNTEAFF. CDR3 sequence (DNA): TGCGCCAGCAGCGAGAGGACAGGGCGCAACACTGAAGCTTTCTTT.

J is TRBJ2-5 and V is TRBV20-1; maybe TRBD1 (5 bases). Trimming shortened V by 6 bases and J by 4 bases, and 27 bases separated the two germline ends. Germline V CDR1 and CDR2: DFQATT, SNEGSKA (reference sequence). The CDR3 extends over 17 amino acids. The CDR3 loop reads CSAPIEPRTTAGETQYF. The DNA for the CDR3 is TGCAGTGCGCCAATAGAACCTCGGACAACCGCAGGAGAGACCCAGTACTTC.

V usage is TRBV27 and J usage is TRBJ1-3; TRBD1 is a possible D gene (6 bases). The CDR3 has 16 amino acids. Trimming pared 0 bases from V and 4 bases from J, leaving 13 bases between. Germline CDR1 MNHEY, CDR2 SMNVEV (reference sequence). DNA of the CDR3: TGTGCCAGCAGTTTATCCCCCACAGGGTCCGGAAACACCATATATTTT. Encoded protein: CASSLSPTGSGNTIYF.

The chain recombines TRBV20-1 with TRBJ2-1, with D unresolved. This CDR3 is built from 13 residues. The V gene lost 4 bases and the J gene lost 0 bases, with 7 bases spanning the gap. From germline, CDR1 is DFQATT and CDR2 SNEGSKA (reference sequence). The CDR3 reads CSAMESSYNEQFF. The CDR3 bases are TGCAGTGCTATGGAGAGCTCCTACAATGAGCAGTTCTTC.

At least ten counts were recorded for this clonotype. The chain is built from TRBV12-3 or TRBV12-4 and TRBJ1-5; D gene uncertain. Trimming took off 5 bases at V and 5 bases at J, with 4 bases between the two ends. The CDR3 contains 11 residues. CDR3: CASSLDQPQHF. The CDR3 DNA sequence: TGTGCCAGCAGTCTCGATCAGCCCCAGCATTTT.

This clonotype was recorded many times. The chain employs TRBV14 and TRBJ1-6, with D possibly being TRBD1 (5 bases). Germline values: CDR1 SGHDN, CDR2 FVKESK. The CDR3 length is 14 residues. Trimming took 4 bases from V and 8 from J, leaving 12 bases between them. The CDR3 region has the DNA TGTGCCAGCAGCCCAGGGATAAGAGATTCACCCCTCCACTTT. This gives the protein CASSPGIRDSPLHF.

Many counts were recorded for this clonotype. The chain has TRBV6-2 or TRBV6-3 and TRBJ1-1; D remains ambiguous. The V gene lost 0 bases and the J gene lost 3 bases, with 8 bases spanning the gap. Germline V gene sequence: CDR1 MNHEY, CDR2 SVGEGT. The CDR3 has 14 amino acids. CDR3 sequence reads: CASSYSGGYTEAFF. The CDR3 DNA follows: TGTGCCAGCAGTTACTCGGGAGGGTACACTGAAGCTTTCTTT.

Many counts were recorded for this clonotype. The rearrangement joins TRBV19 to TRBJ2-5; no reliable D call. The CDR3 contains 14 residues. Germline CDR1 is LNHDA and CDR2 is SQIVND (reference sequence). Between the trimmed V and J ends, which lost 5 bases and 5 bases, there was a span of 15 bases. In DNA form, the CDR3 reads TGTGCCAGTAGTGCGACAAGTCGTCCGGAGACCCAGTACTTC. Protein product: CASSATSRPETQYF.

The chain recombines TRBV29-1 with TRBJ2-7, with TRBD1 matching 7 bases. In germline, CDR1 is SQVTM, CDR2 ANQGSEA. J was trimmed by 0 bases and V by 4 bases; bases with no gene match: 6. The CDR3 length is 14 residues. CDR3 protein: CSVAGTVSSYEQYF. The CDR3 bases are TGCAGCGTTGCTGGGACAGTGAGCTCCTACGAGCAGTACTTC.

The chain employs TRBV12-3 or TRBV12-4 and TRBJ1-1; D remains unclear. The CDR3 totals 14 residues. The V gene lost 5 bases and the J gene lost 1 base, with 11 bases spanning the gap. This CDR3 is CASSTWGENTEAFF. The CDR3 DNA sequence: TGTGCCAGCAGTACTTGGGGAGAGAACACTGAAGCTTTCTTT.

This clonotype came up many times. The gene calls are TRBV11-2 and TRBJ1-1; tentative D call: TRBD1 (5 bases). The CDR3 loop spans 15 amino acids. Germline-derived CDR1 and CDR2 are SGHAT and FQNNGV. The V end lost 6 bases, the J end lost 0 bases, and 14 bases lay between the germline ends. Here the CDR3 reads CASRVAGRMNTEAFF. CDR3 in DNA: TGTGCCAGCAGAGTGGCGGGACGGATGAACACTGAAGCTTTCTTT.